This T cell receptor (beta chain) was obtained from a study of blood T cell repertoires in COVID-19 (dated by TCRdb to about 2020). Context from the whole study: The collaborator samples originated in the United States, Italy and Spain and spanned the acute and convalescent phases of COVID-19. The material from the prospective study consisted of cDNA or gDNA derived from T cells, B-cell-depleted T cells, or PBMCs. Deeply sampled blood TCRbeta repertoires from subjects exposed to, actively infected with, or recovered from COVID-19 were included in the dataset. The repertoires were released in a freely available public database intended as a resource for research on the immune response to SARS-CoV-2. Samples were obtained from the ongoing ImmuneRACE study (first 160 participants) and from some 1,200 subjects provided by 6 global collaborators. The sample metadata nearly always contained a de-identified subject ID, COVID-19 status, age in years and sex. Where HLA class I and class II types were available, the types were taken from metadata supplied by the sample provider, not from assay-based typing. Results and caveats for the whole study, not just this receptor: The amount of clinical and demographic metadata varied by source and participant and was provided uncurated.

To note about this clone: Its specific antigen is unknown. Within one base of it there is no much larger clone, and no base qualities were kept.

Each collaborating institution followed its own protocols to collect whole blood in K2EDTA tubes. For TCRbeta analysis, collaborators shipped samples as frozen whole blood, isolated PBMCs, or DNA extracted from either of those sample types. TCRbeta CDR3 regions were amplified from genomic DNA by means of the immunoSEQ Assay, a bias-controlled multiplex PCR. The authors' analysis ran thus. The number of nucleated cells in each sample was estimated by amplification of reference gene primers within the assay. To quantify the absolute abundance of each unique TCRbeta CDR3 rearrangement, sequence reads were collapsed and filtered. Productive Simpson clonality was computed per sample as the square root of Simpson's diversity index over productive rearrangements. Held by TCRdb, this immuneACCESS table contains in-frame sequences only and omits some clones. Under half of the omission traces to an unresolved V gene where checked; the cause of the rest is unknown. V, J and clone size are those of that table, while D and trimming were read from the DNA. For this sample there are 360,000 or so clones; 90% appear just once. The ten top clones hold about 6.5% of the sample.

Sequencing input: peripheral blood. The sequence was collected from a man in his late teens or twenties with active or convalescent COVID-19.

The DNA sequence is TGTGCCAGCAGTGCGGGGGTCGAGCAGTACTTC. Its protein reads: CASSAGVEQYF. The chain employs TRBV2 and TRBJ2-7; 6 matching bases give a weak D call of TRBD2. The CDR3 holds 11 amino acids from the cysteine to the phenylalanine. Just CDR3 DNA is preserved here, 33 bases in frame from base 1. V gives up 4 bases and J gives up 6 bases, and the segment between their germline ends measures 7 bases. Looking up the germline V gene yields CDR1 SNHLY and CDR2 FYNNEI.